The source of this TCR beta chain is a study of glioma-infiltrating T cells after dendritic cell vaccination. This CDR3 is built from 15 residues. Germline V CDR1 and CDR2: LNHDA, SQIVND (reference sequence). Between the trimmed V and J ends, which lost 5 bases and 4 bases, there was a span of 17 bases. No glioblastoma patient carried an isocitrate dehydrogenase mutation. PBMC sampling occurred before vaccination, two weeks after the third dose, and at progression. Study-wide findings and caveats: Higher pretreatment TIL content predicted longer progression-free time and survival.

The immunoSEQ assay amplified TCRB CDR3 from up to roughly 2 ug DNA. TCRdb's table, derived via immunoSEQ multiplex PCR, lists solely in-frame clones and lacks some. The table records 55,000 to 75,000 clones, around 81% of them present only once. In the case of this clone: What it binds is not known.

The chain uses TRBV19 and TRBJ1-2; no firm D call. This clonotype was sampled from a human donor with glioblastoma. Sequencing used blood, obtained before dendritic cell vaccination. CDR3 loop: CASSAEGRIGYGYTF. CDR3 nucleotide sequence: TGTGCCAGTAGTGCCGAAGGGAGGATCGGCTATGGCTACACCTTC.